The present T cell receptor (beta chain) was sequenced within a study of T cell changes during pregnancy in multiple sclerosis. The data were produced by immunoSEQ multiplex PCR, yet TCRdb's version contains in-frame clones alone and is incomplete. The sample includes about 44,000 clones, roughly 96% seen only once; the top ten take about 0.9%. Looked up from germline, CDR1 is SGHRS and CDR2 is YFSETQ. V was shortened by 3 bases and J by 2 bases, with 16 bases between the two germline ends. The CDR3 extends over 16 amino acids. This material consisted of peripheral blood, taken in the second trimester of pregnancy. The J gene is TRBJ2-3, the V gene TRBV5-1; D perhaps matches TRBD1 (8 bases). The sequence came from a female donor with multiple sclerosis, enrolled in a pregnancy study. CDR3 residues: CASSWGGDRFTDTQYF. Here the CDR3 DNA reads TGCGCCAGCAGCTGGGGAGGGGACAGGTTCACAGATACGCAGTATTTT.